This TCR beta chain stems from a study of cytotoxic CD8 clonotypes in ibrutinib-treated CLL. CDR1 MNHNS and CDR2 SASEGT come from the germline V gene. Trimming took off 7 bases at V and 3 bases at J, with 9 bases between the two ends. CDR3 size: 13 residues. With respect to this clone: Its specificity is unknown.

Study-level findings and limits: Sustained-remission and progressing patients had different sampling times. Increased clonality at ibrutinib response gave way to a return toward baseline at progression.

The assay was immunoSEQ multiplex PCR, and TCRdb's table has in-frame clones only and misses some. The table lists about 86,000 clones, about 86% of them singletons. PBMCs that had been cryopreserved were the source of 1.5 to 2 micrograms of genomic DNA for TCR beta libraries. The J gene is TRBJ1-4, the V gene TRBV6-1; perhaps TRBD1 as D (6 bases). The sequence came from a human donor with chronic lymphocytic leukemia. The specimen was PBMCs, collected before ibrutinib treatment. CDR3 in DNA: TGTGCCAGCAACGGGGGGCCTAATGAAAAACTGTTTTTT. It yields the protein CASNGGPNEKLFF.